One and the same sample provided the 27 T cell receptor beta chains below, sequenced in a study of blood T cell repertoires in COVID-19. Data came from immunoSEQ multiplex PCR; TCRdb stores just in-frame clones and leaves some out. This sample carries almost 400,000 clones, about 87% of them seen once, and the ten largest clones take about 2.3%. Sequenced material: peripheral blood. The source is a woman in her sixties with COVID-19, enrolled during active disease.

The rearrangement links TRBV18 to TRBJ1-2; 8 bases are shared with TRBD1. The trim removed 3 bases at V and 4 bases at J, leaving 4 bases unmatched. The V gene's germline CDR1 is KGHSH and CDR2 LQKENI. The length of the CDR3 is 14 residues. The CDR3 DNA reads TGTGCCAGCTCACCGGGACAGGAACCCTATGGCTACACCTTC. Amino acid sequence: CASSPGQEPYGYTF.

This clone was observed a handful of times. The V and J genes are TRBV4-2 and TRBJ1-1, with 7 positions matching TRBD1. CDR1 is LGHNA, CDR2 YNFKEQ, per germline. The CDR3 consists of 15 residues. J gave up 1 base and V 1 base, and 3 bases lay outside the gene matches. The CDR3 DNA follows: TGTGCCAGCAGCCAAGGGGACAGCTCGAACACTGAAGCTTTCTTT. As protein: CASSQGDSSNTEAFF.

The chain is built from TRBV4-1 and TRBJ2-5, with unresolved D. This CDR3 region has 14 residues. Looked up from germline, CDR1 is MGHRA and CDR2 is YSYEKL. Trimming pared 3 bases from V and 5 bases from J, leaving 13 bases between. The CDR3 spells CASSHPSRRETQYF. The CDR3 DNA reads TGCGCCAGCAGCCACCCATCCCGGCGGGAGACCCAGTACTTC.

This chain connects TRBV29-1 to TRBJ1-4, with 7 bases lining up with TRBD1. The CDR3 extends over 13 amino acids. The germline CDR1 and CDR2 sequences are SQVTM and ANQGSEA. The V segment lost 4 bases and the J segment 8 bases; nucleotides outside the gene matches: 7. The CDR3, as DNA: TGCAGCGTTGGAGGACAGGCGGGGGAAAAACTGTTTTTT. This translates into CSVGGQAGEKLFF.

This clone came up once. This chain uses TRBV28 with TRBJ1-3; no definite D call. The CDR3 spans 14 residues. Deletions cut 7 bases from V and 0 bases from J, with 10 bases between. Germline CDR1 MDHEN, CDR2 SYDVKM. The CDR3 coding sequence is TGTGCCAGCAAGGAGCAAGGCTCTGGAAACACCATATATTTT. It translates to CASKEQGSGNTIYF.

This chain links TRBV21-1 with TRBJ2-7; the table calls TRBD1, which could not be checked here. TRBV21-1 constitutes a pseudogene. CDR3 length equals 13 residues. CDR3 in amino acids: CASSKLQGMEQYF. The CDR3 nucleotides are TGTGCCAGCAGCAAATTGCAGGGAATGGAGCAGTACTTC.

CDR3 bases: TGTGCCAGCAGCGTAGGGGGCAGACCCCCGCAGTTCTTC. The encoded protein is CASSVGGRPPQFF. The chain is built from TRBV9 and TRBJ2-1; a possible D gene is TRBD1 (5 bases). From germline, CDR1 is SGDLS and CDR2 YYNGEE. This CDR3 has 13 residues. The ends were cut back, 0 bases at V and 12 bases at J, with 13 bases in the middle.

The chain has TRBV4-1 and TRBJ2-5; D remains ambiguous. Germline V gene lookup returns CDR1 MGHRA and CDR2 YSYEKL. This CDR3 is built from 12 residues. V dropped 4 bases and J dropped 4 bases, with 7 bases sitting between them. In DNA form, the CDR3 reads TGCGCCAGCAGCCCAGACCTAGAGACCCAGTACTTC. Translated: CASSPDLETQYF.

This sequence joins TRBV3-1 (or the pseudogene TRBV3-2) and TRBJ2-7; TRBD1 matches 10 bases. The CDR3 loop spans 16 amino acids. Germline V gene lookup returns CDR1 LGHDT and CDR2 YNNKEL (reference sequence). Losses at the gene ends were 3 bases for V and 4 bases for J; bases not matched to a gene: 9. The CDR3 nucleotides read TGTGCCAGCAGCCACGGGAGACAGGGGGCTCGGTACGAGCAGTACTTC. Encoded protein: CASSHGRQGARYEQYF.

This chain uses TRBV19 with TRBJ1-1; tentatively, D is TRBD1 (5 bases). Germline V gene sequence: CDR1 LNHDA, CDR2 SQIVND (reference sequence). This CDR3 spans 13 amino acids. The V gene lost 5 bases and the J gene lost 4 bases, with 11 bases spanning the gap. The CDR3 DNA reads as TGTGCCAGTAGTGTCAGGGTGGCCACTGAAGCTTTCTTT. This sequence encodes CASSVRVATEAFF.

The chain couples TRBV3-1 (or the pseudogene TRBV3-2) to TRBJ1-1; no firm D call. The CDR3 is 13 amino acids. Trimming shortened V by 5 bases and J by 1 base, and 8 bases separated the two germline ends. The V gene's germline CDR1 is LGHDT and CDR2 YNNKEL (reference sequence). The DNA for the CDR3 is TGTGCCAGCAGCTACGGTGGGAACACTGAAGCTTTCTTT. The encoded protein is CASSYGGNTEAFF.

This clone has more than one count but fewer than ten. V and J are TRBV7-6 and TRBJ1-1; D is unclear. The V and J ends lost 4 bases and 2 bases respectively, with 8 bases between them. Germline V gene lookup returns CDR1 SGHVS and CDR2 FNYEAQ. The CDR3 is made up of 13 amino acids. CDR3 in DNA: TGTGCCAGCAGCTCGAGGCACAACACTGAAGCTTTCTTT. It is translated as CASSSRHNTEAFF.

Regarding this clone: Other DNA sequences within the sample encode an identical CDR3. The gene calls are TRBV10-3 and TRBJ2-7, with 10 positions matching TRBD1. This CDR3 is 13 amino acids long. Trimming cost V 8 bases and J 4 bases; bases outside gene matches: 5. The germline V gene encodes CDR1 ENHRY and CDR2 SYGVKD. Here the CDR3 reads CAISEGQGYEQYF. DNA for the CDR3: TGTGCCATCTCCGAGGGACAGGGGTACGAGCAGTACTTC.

The rearrangement links TRBV28 to TRBJ1-3; TRBD1 might be the D (5 bases). The CDR3 is made up of 13 amino acids. Trimming took off 5 bases at V and 4 bases at J, with 9 bases between the two ends. Per germline, CDR1 MDHEN and CDR2 SYDVKM. The CDR3 DNA reads as TGTGCCAGCAGTCAGACAGTCGGAAACACCATATATTTT. It codes for CASSQTVGNTIYF.

This rearrangement joins TRBV28 to TRBJ1-4, with TRBD1 as a possible D gene (5 bases). The CDR3 spans 14 residues. Trimming shortened V by 5 bases and J by 6 bases, and 13 bases separated the two germline ends. Germline loops: CDR1 MDHEN, CDR2 SYDVKM. The CDR3, as DNA: TGTGCCAGCAGTCCTCAGGGAGGGGATGAAAAACTGTTTTTT. Protein product: CASSPQGGDEKLFF.

This chain connects TRBV11-3 to TRBJ2-2, with 12 bases fitting TRBD1. This CDR3 region has 15 residues. Germline V CDR1 and CDR2: SGHNT, YENEEA. The V and J ends lost 7 bases and 7 bases, in that order; junction bases with no gene match: 7. The CDR3 nucleotides are TGTGCCAGCACCCAAGGGACAGGGGGCGGCGGGGAGCTGTTTTTT. Residues: CASTQGTGGGGELFF.

This clone appeared a single time. The chain uses TRBV5-1 and TRBJ2-2; the D gene is possibly TRBD1 (6 bases). The CDR3 spans 16 residues. Germline loops: CDR1 SGHRS, CDR2 YFSETQ. V lost 0 bases and J 3 bases, leaving 12 bases between the germline ends. The CDR3 here is CASSLGLTGYTGELFF. The CDR3 DNA reads as TGCGCCAGCAGCTTGGGCCTCACAGGGTACACCGGGGAGCTGTTTTTT.

The sample holds one count of this clone. CDR3 nucleotides: TGTGCCAGCAGCCTCTCGGACAGGAGAGAGACCCAGTACTTC. This gives the protein CASSLSDRRETQYF. V usage is TRBV28 and J usage is TRBJ2-5; 7 bases are shared with TRBD1. This CDR3 has 14 amino acids. The junction had 8 bases not matched to a gene; V was cut back by 6 bases and J by 4 bases. In germline, CDR1 is MDHEN, CDR2 SYDVKM.

This chain uses TRBV7-8 with TRBJ1-1, with a weak D call TRBD1 (5 bases). CDR3 length: 17 amino acids. Germline values: CDR1 SGHVS, CDR2 FQNEAQ. Between the trimmed V and J ends, which lost 0 bases and 0 bases, there was a span of 14 bases. CDR3 sequence reads: CASSLAYRGNMNTEAFF. In DNA, the CDR3 is TGTGCCAGCAGCTTAGCGTATCGGGGGAACATGAACACTGAAGCTTTCTTT.

The DNA for the CDR3 is TGTGCCAGTAGTGTGATTCTAAGCTCCTATAATTCACCCCTCCACTTT. This codes for CASSVILSSYNSPLHF. This chain uses TRBV19 with TRBJ1-6, with D uncertain. The CDR3 has 16 residues. The germline V gene encodes CDR1 LNHDA and CDR2 SQIVND (reference sequence). V shed 5 bases and J shed 0 bases, with 11 bases lying between them.

The gene calls are TRBV28 and TRBJ2-5, with TRBD2 matching over 11 bases. This CDR3 is built from 15 residues. CDR1 and CDR2 (germline): MDHEN, SYDVKM. V shed 2 bases, J shed 4 bases, and the junction held 3 bases outside the gene matches. CDR3 loop: CASSLAGLAGETQYF. CDR3 in DNA: TGTGCCAGCAGTTTAGCTGGACTAGCGGGAGAGACCCAGTACTTC.

The chain has TRBV4-2 and TRBJ2-6; D is uncertain. Trimming left V 1 base short and J 0 bases short, with 4 bases between. Germline CDR1 LGHNA, CDR2 YNFKEQ. The CDR3 runs 15 residues. In nucleotides, the CDR3 is TGTGCCAGCAGCCAAGGGCCCTCTGGGGCCAACGTCCTGACTTTC. Translating it yields CASSQGPSGANVLTF.

This chain joins TRBV7-2 and TRBJ2-1; the D is unclear. Germline V CDR1 and CDR2: SGHTA, FQGNSA. The ends were cut back, 5 bases at V and 4 bases at J, with 3 bases in the middle. This CDR3 is built from 11 residues. In DNA, the CDR3 is TGTGCCAGCAGCATATACAATGAGCAGTTCTTC. As protein: CASSIYNEQFF.

In this sample, this clone turned up a few times. The chain carries TRBV28 and TRBJ2-7, with TRBD2 matching over 10 bases. V lost 1 base, J lost 5 bases, and 5 bases stayed unmatched. The CDR3 covers 15 residues. The germline V gene encodes CDR1 MDHEN and CDR2 SYDVKM. Written as DNA, the CDR3 is TGTGCCAGCAGTTTATTAGCGGGGGGCTTCGACGAGCAGTACTTC. This gives the protein CASSLLAGGFDEQYF.

This chain joins TRBV18 and TRBJ1-2, with D possibly matching TRBD1 (5 bases). Germline V gene sequence: CDR1 KGHSH, CDR2 LQKENI. Trimming cost V 2 bases and J 1 base, with 8 bases left between them. CDR3 length equals 14 residues. CDR3 sequence reads: CASSPEQVNYGYTF. The CDR3 region has the DNA TGTGCCAGCTCACCAGAACAGGTTAACTATGGCTACACCTTC.

The gene calls are TRBV7-9 and TRBJ1-1; 7 bases align to TRBD1. Germline loops: CDR1 SEHNR, CDR2 FQNEAQ (reference sequence). The CDR3 sequence is 16 residues long. Losses at the gene ends were 5 bases for V and 0 bases for J; bases not matched to a gene: 9. The CDR3 bases are TGTGCCAGCAGCCCCCGGACCGGGACAGTGAACACTGAAGCTTTCTTT. Translated: CASSPRTGTVNTEAFF.

The CDR3 DNA reads TGTGCCACCCCCCTGCTAGCGGCAACAGATACGCAGTATTTT. This gives the protein CATPLLAATDTQYF. The chain has TRBV30 and TRBJ2-3, with TRBD2 matching over 7 bases. The V gene's germline CDR1 is GTSNPN and CDR2 SVGIG (reference sequence). This CDR3 is 14 amino acids long. J gave up 3 bases and V 8 bases, and 11 bases lay outside the gene matches.